This is a list of T cell receptor beta chains from one sample in a study of CD8 T cells in ankylosing spondylitis. TCRdb analysed the 5' RACE reads with MiXCR anew, one entry per CDR3 protein. Here the sample spans hundreds of thousands of distinct CDR3 sequences, about 11% being singletons. Sequencing was done on a sample of blood, either unsorted or a sorted T cell fraction (not recorded which). These receptors came from a male donor with ankylosing spondylitis. The CDR3 runs from the conserved cysteine through the conserved F or W. The order of the fields is clone size, CDR3 length, D gene, J gene, V gene, CDR3 protein, CDR3 DNA. A D gene is named only where the DNA matches it firmly. Expanded clones get a size class; other rows say once, few or many, or leave the size out.

many | 16 | TRBD2 | TRBJ2-1 | TRBV6-2/TRBV6-3 | CASSSWTSGVIKEQFF | TGTGCCAGCAGTTCCTGGACTAGCGGGGTGATTAAGGAGCAGTTCTTC
once | 12 | . | TRBJ1-1 | TRBV6-5 | CASRLGGSEAFF | TGTGCCAGCAGGCTGGGGGGGAGTGAAGCTTTCTTT
few | 15 | . | TRBJ2-5 | TRBV4-2 | CASSQVGQFQETQYF | TGTGCCAGCAGCCAAGTTGGACAGTTCCAAGAGACCCAGTACTTC
. | 17 | . | TRBJ2-4 | TRBV29-1 | CSVVPTVLSLAKNIQYF | TGCAGCGTTGTTCCTACAGTGCTGTCTCTAGCCAAAAACATTCAGTACTTC
few | 13 | . | TRBJ1-1 | TRBV7-7 | CASSLATDTEAFF | TGTGCTAGCAGCTTAGCGACTGACACTGAAGCTTTCTTT
many | 15 | . | TRBJ1-1 | TRBV5-1 | CASSLDAGWGTEAFF | TGCGCCAGCAGCTTGGATGCGGGTTGGGGCACTGAAGCTTTCTTT
. | 15 | . | TRBJ1-2 | TRBV20-1 | CSARQPGRSNYGYTF | TGCAGTGCTAGACAACCAGGGCGAAGTAACTATGGCTACACCTTC
. | 14 | . | TRBJ1-6 | TRBV10-3 | CAISENLRNSPLHF | TGTGCCATCAGTGAGAACCTCCGAAATTCACCCCTCCACTTT
. | 17 | . | TRBJ1-4 | TRBV7-2 | CASSRITGNSGGEKLFF | TGTGCCAGCAGCCGCATAACAGGGAACTCTGGAGGTGAAAAACTGTTTTTT
. | 14 | . | TRBJ2-1 | TRBV7-8 | CASSPRALENEQFF | TGTGCCAGCAGCCCCCGGGCTCTCGAGAATGAGCAGTTCTTC
. | 14 | . | TRBJ2-5 | TRBV2 | CASNLGTYQETQYF | TGTGCCAGCAATTTGGGGACTTACCAAGAGACCCAGTACTTC
. | 13 | . | TRBJ2-3 | TRBV19 | CASSTWTRDTQYF | TGTGCCAGTAGTACCTGGACGAGGGATACGCAGTATTTT